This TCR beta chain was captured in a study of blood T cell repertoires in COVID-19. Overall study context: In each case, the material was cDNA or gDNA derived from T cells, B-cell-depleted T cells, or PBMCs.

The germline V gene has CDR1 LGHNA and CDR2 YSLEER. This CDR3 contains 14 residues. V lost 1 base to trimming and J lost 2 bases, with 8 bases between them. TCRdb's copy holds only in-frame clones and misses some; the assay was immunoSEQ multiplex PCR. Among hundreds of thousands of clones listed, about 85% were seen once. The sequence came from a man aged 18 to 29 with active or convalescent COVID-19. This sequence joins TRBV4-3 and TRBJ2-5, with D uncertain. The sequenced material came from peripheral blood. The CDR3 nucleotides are TGCGCCAGCAGCCAAGGCGGATCTCAAGAGACCCAGTACTTC. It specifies CASSQGGSQETQYF.